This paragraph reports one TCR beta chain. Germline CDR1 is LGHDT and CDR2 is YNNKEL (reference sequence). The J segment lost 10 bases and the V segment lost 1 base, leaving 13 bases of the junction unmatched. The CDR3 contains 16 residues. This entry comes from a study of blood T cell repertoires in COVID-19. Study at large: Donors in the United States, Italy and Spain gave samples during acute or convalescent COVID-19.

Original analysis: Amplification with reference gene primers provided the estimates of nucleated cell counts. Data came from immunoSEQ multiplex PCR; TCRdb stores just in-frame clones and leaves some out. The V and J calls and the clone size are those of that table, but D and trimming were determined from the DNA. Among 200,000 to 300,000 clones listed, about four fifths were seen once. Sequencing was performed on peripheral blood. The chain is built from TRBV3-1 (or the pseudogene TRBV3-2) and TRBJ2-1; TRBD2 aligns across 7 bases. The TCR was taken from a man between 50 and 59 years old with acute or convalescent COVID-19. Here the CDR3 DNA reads TGTGCCAGCAGCCAAGCAGCTAGCGGCCCCTCGGGGGAGCAGTTCTTC. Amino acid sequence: CASSQAASGPSGEQFF.